There are a few counts of the clone carrying this T cell receptor beta chain. As yet, its antigen is unknown. The sample is drawn from a study of blood T cells in healthy people across ages. Study-wide context: T cells yielded about one barcoded beta molecule per two cells through template switching. The study, taken as a whole, reports: Not knowing donor CMV status may have confounded expanded clonotype changes.

Next came a second PCR, run for about 7 to 11 cycles, which used a sample-barcoded 5' primer along with a J-beta primer mix. MiXCR was run by TCRdb on the 5' RACE reads, yielding one entry per CDR3 protein. The sample gives hundreds of thousands of distinct CDR3 sequences, around 50% of which show up once; 20% to 30% is in the top ten. Germline V gives CDR1 MNHEY, CDR2 SMNVEV (reference sequence). V lost 4 bases and J 8 bases, leaving 15 bases between the germline ends. This CDR3 spans 14 amino acids. A minimum of 5 micrograms of total RNA was extracted per sample. The receptor comes from a man aged 35 to 55 in good health. This chain links TRBV27 with TRBJ2-1, with D possibly matching TRBD2 (6 bases). The material sequenced was blood. CDR3 protein: CASSWRDSTHEQFF. In DNA, the CDR3 is TGTGCCAGCAGTTGGAGGGACTCCACCCATGAGCAGTTCTTC.